This TCR beta chain is drawn from a study of PD-L1 blockade in urothelial cancer (dated by TCRdb to the late 2010s). General notes on the study: All patients started therapy around 2014 and received atezolizumab 1,200 mg intravenously every 3 weeks. Pretreatment tumor samples, along with matched peripheral blood collected serially before and after atezolizumab treatment, underwent TCR sequencing. Patients had an ECOG performance status of 0 or 1 and had received between 0 and 3 prior chemotherapy regimens. The study was an exploratory multi-omic analysis of somatic, immune and clinical correlates of response to PD-L1 blockade with atezolizumab in urothelial cancer. In the same patients, pretreatment tumors underwent whole exome sequencing and RNA sequencing in addition to TCR sequencing. Blood samples yielded a median of about 150,000 T cells and roughly 83,000 unique TCRs, with median clonality approximately 0.08. About nine tenths of the roughly 29 patients were identified as males with urothelial cancer of bladder origin, and a prior smoking history was reported by 18 of 29 patients. Durable clinical benefit was defined as a progression-free survival longer than 6 months, and TCR features were additionally tested against progression-free survival and overall survival. Pretreatment blood TCR-seq was available for fewer than 30 patients, at least one posttreatment blood collection was obtained for 24 patients, and tumor TCR-seq was available for 24 patients. Durable clinical benefit was achieved by nine patients but not by the remaining 20. Blood samples were analyzed 3 weeks after the start of treatment (second dose) and 6 weeks after the start of treatment. General findings and caveats noted by the study authors: Because of the small sample size (n ≈ 30) and the many exploratory analyses performed, the results are intended to be regarded as hypothesis-generating. Patients with durable benefit showed greater expansion of tumor-associated TCR clones in peripheral blood 3 weeks after starting treatment (n ≈ 21, p = 0.022). Improved progression-free and overall survival was found to be associated with pretreatment peripheral blood TCR clonality below the median.

Comments on this clone: Its specific antigen is unknown. No base qualities exist here, and no much larger clone lies one base off it.

V is cut by 7 bases and J by 2 bases, and the space between the germline ends is 18 bases. The CDR3 holds 15 amino acids from the cysteine to the phenylalanine. Only the CDR3 DNA is retained, 45 bases long and in frame from the first base. The germline V gene sets CDR1 to MNHNS and CDR2 to SASEGT. A cohort of 25 to 30 patients with locally advanced or metastatic urothelial carcinoma, treated at Memorial Sloan Kettering on a trial protocol, was included. Peripheral blood mononuclear cells were collected pretreatment and during treatment, at between 1 and 8 total time points per patient. The Qiagen DNeasy Blood extraction kit was used to purify genomic DNA from total PBMCs and from tumor samples. PBMCs were collected pretreatment and during treatment, and were isolated and stored as previously described. Synthetic TCR analog templates were spiked into each PCR so that absolute template abundance could be estimated from read counts. Using the immunoSEQ assay, TCRbeta CDR3 regions were amplified from genomic DNA with bias-controlled V and J gene primers. Sequencing of rearranged TCRbeta segments was performed at approximately 20X coverage. Turning to the authors' computational methods: Sequencing errors were corrected by clustering, and CDR3s were annotated against IMGT so that V, D and J genes could be assigned. Only productive TCRbeta rearrangements were used in downstream analyses, excluding out-of-frame or stop-codon sequences. Clonality was calculated as one minus the Shannon entropy normalized by the log of the number of unique productive sequences. Fisher's exact test with Benjamini-Hochberg correction, at a threshold of adjusted p below 0.01, was used to find clones that differed between time points or between blood and tumor. TCRdb mirrors the immuneACCESS table, restricted to in-frame sequences. Some clones are absent from its copies; in checked studies, under half trace to an unresolved V gene, and the reason for the others is unknown. V, J and clone size were drawn from that table, and D and trimming were deduced from the DNA. The sample table holds 24,000 or so clones, of which 70% to 90% were seen once. 3% to 3.5% of the sample comes from the top ten.

The V and J segments used are TRBV6-1 and TRBJ2-7, with a weak D call of TRBD1 (5 bases match). Sample: PBMCs, taken around atezolizumab (anti-PD-L1) treatment. This clonotype originated in a man in his fifties or sixties with urothelial cancer. The DNA sequence follows: TGTGCCAGCAACAGAGACCCGGACATCACCTACGAGCAGTACTTC. Its coded protein is CASNRDPDITYEQYF.